Below, one T cell receptor beta chain is given with its context. Sequencing was performed with immunoSEQ multiplex PCR; in TCRdb, only in-frame clones are kept and a portion is missing. In the table there are 150,000 to 200,000 clones, 86% of which are singletons. This sample is drawn from a study of blood T cell repertoires in COVID-19. The CDR3 is 15 residues long. Germline CDR1 and CDR2: LGHDT and YNNKEL (reference sequence). Trimming left V 1 base short and J 6 bases short, with 12 bases between. The sequence came from a woman aged 80 or over in a cohort sampled during active or convalescent COVID-19. The rearrangement joins TRBV3-1 (or the pseudogene TRBV3-2) to TRBJ2-2, with a tentative D call TRBD1 (5 bases). The sample taken for sequencing was peripheral blood. The DNA of the CDR3 is TGTGCCAGCAGCCAAGTGGGGCTAGGGGCCGGGGAGCTGTTTTTT. Encoded protein: CASSQVGLGAGELFF.